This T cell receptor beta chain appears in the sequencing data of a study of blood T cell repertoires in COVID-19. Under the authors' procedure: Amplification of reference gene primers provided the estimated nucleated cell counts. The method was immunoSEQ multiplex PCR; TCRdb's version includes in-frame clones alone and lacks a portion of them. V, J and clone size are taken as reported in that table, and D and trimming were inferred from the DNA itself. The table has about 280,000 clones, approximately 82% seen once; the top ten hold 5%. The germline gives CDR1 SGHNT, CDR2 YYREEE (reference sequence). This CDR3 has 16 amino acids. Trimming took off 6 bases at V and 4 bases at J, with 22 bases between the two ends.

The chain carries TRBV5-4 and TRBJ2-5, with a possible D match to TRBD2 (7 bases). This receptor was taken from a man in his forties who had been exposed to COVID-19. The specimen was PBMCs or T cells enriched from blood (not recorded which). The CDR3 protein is CASTDSGGAAVETQYF. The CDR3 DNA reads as TGTGCCAGCACTGACTCGGGGGGCGCAGCGGTAGAGACCCAGTACTTC.